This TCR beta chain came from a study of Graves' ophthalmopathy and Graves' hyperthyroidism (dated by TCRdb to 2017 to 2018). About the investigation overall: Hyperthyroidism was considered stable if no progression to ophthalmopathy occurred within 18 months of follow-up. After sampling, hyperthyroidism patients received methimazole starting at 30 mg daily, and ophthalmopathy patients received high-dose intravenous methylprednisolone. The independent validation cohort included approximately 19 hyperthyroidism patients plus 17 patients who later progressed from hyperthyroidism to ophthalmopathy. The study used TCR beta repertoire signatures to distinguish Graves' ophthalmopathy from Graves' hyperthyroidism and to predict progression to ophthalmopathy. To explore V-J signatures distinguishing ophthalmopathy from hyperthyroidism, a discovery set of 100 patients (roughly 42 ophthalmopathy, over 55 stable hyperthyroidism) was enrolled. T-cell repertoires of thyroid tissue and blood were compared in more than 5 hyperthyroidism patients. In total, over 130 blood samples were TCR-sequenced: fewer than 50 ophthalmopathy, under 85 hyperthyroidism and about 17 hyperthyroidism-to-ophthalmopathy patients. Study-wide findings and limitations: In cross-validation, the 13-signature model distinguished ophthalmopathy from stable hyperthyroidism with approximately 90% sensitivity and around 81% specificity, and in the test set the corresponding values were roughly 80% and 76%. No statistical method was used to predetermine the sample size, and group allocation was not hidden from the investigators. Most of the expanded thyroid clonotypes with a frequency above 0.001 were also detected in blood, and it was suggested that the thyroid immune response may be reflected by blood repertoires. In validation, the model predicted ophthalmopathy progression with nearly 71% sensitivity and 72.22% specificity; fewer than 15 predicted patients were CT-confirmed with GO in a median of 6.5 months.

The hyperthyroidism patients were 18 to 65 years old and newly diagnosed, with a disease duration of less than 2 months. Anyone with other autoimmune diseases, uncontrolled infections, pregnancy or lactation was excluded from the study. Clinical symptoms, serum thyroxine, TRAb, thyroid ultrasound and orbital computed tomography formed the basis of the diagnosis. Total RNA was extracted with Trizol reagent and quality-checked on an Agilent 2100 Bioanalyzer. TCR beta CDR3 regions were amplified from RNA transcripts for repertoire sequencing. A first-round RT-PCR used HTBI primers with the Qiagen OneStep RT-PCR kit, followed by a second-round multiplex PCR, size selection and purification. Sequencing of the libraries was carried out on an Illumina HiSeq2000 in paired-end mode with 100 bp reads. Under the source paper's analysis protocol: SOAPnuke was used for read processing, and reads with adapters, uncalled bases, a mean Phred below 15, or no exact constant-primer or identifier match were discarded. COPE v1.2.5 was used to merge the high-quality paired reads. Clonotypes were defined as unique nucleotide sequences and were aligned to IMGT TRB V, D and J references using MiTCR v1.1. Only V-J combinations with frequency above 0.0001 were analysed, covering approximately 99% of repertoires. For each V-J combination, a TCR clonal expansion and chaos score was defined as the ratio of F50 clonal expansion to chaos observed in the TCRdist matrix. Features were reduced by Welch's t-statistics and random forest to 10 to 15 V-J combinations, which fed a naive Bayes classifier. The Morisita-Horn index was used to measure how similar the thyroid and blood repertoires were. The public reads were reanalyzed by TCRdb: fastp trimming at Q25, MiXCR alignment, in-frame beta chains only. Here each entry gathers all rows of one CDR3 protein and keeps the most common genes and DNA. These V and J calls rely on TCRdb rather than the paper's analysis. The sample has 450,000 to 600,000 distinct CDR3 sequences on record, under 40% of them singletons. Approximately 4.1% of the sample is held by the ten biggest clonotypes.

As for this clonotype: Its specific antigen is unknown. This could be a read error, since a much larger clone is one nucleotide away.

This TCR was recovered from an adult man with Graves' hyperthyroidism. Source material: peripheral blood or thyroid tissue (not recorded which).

CDR3 protein: CASTGHLSNQLQHF. The DNA sequence is TGTGCCAGCACGGGACACCTTAGCAATCAGCTCCAGCATTTT. In this chain, TRBV12-3 or TRBV12-4 is recombined with TRBJ1-5; D gene: possibly TRBD1, on 6 matching bases. Including cysteine and phenylalanine, the CDR3 has 14 amino acids. This entry keeps only the CDR3 DNA: 42 bases, framed from base 1.